The next 16 T cell receptor beta chains were all read from a single sample in a study of T cell responses to AZD1222 COVID-19 vaccine. TCRdb's copy holds only in-frame clones and misses some; the assay was immunoSEQ multiplex PCR. The table has 150,000 to 200,000 clones, approximately 92% seen once; the top ten hold about 1%. The sample in question was peripheral blood, obtained 28 days after the second dose of the MenACWY control vaccine. These receptors were obtained from an adult who received the MenACWY meningococcal vaccine as a control.

This chain links TRBV7-2 with TRBJ1-5, with D possibly being TRBD1 (5 bases). The CDR3 contains 17 residues. CDR1 and CDR2 from the germline V gene are SGHTA and FQGNSA. Trimming cost V 1 base and J 6 bases, with 19 bases left between them. The CDR3 protein is CASSLGGYGTQTQPQHF. In DNA, the CDR3 is TGTGCCAGCAGCTTAGGGGGGTACGGGACGCAGACTCAGCCCCAGCATTTT. The full variable domain, its missing parts supplied by reference TRBV7-2 and TRBJ1-5, is GAGVSQSPSNKVTEKGKDVELRCDPISGHTALYWYRQSLGQGLEFLIYFQGNSAPDKSGLPSDRFSAERTGGSVSTLTIQRTQQEDSAVYLCASSLGGYGTQTQPQHFGDGTRLSIL.

As regards this clone: The sample carries other DNA sequences with the same CDR3. The CDR3 is CASSPDTGELFF. In nucleotides, the CDR3 is TGTGCCAGCTCTCCCGACACCGGGGAGCTGTTTTTT. The J gene is TRBJ2-2, the V gene TRBV18; D unclear. The V end lost 6 bases, the J end lost 3 bases, and 5 bases lay between the germline ends. Germline CDR1 reads KGHSH; CDR2 reads LQKENI. The CDR3 sequence is 12 residues long.

The chain links TRBV3-1 (or the pseudogene TRBV3-2) to TRBJ2-7; D possibly corresponds to TRBD2 (7 bases). V was shortened by 7 bases and J by 3 bases, with 16 bases between the two germline ends. CDR1 and CDR2 (germline): LGHDT, YNNKEL (reference sequence). This CDR3 contains 14 residues. CDR3 DNA: TGTGCCAGCACCGAGGGGGGGGCAGGCTACGAGCAGTACTTC. This encodes CASTEGGAGYEQYF.

This chain links TRBV6-5 with TRBJ1-2; D unresolved. The CDR3 has 14 residues. With 6 bases removed from V and 8 bases from J, the gap between germline ends came to 19 bases. Germline V gives CDR1 MNHEY, CDR2 SVGAGI. CDR3 sequence (DNA): TGTGCCAGCAGCCCCCGACATGCGGGCGGGGGCTACACCTTC. It codes for CASSPRHAGGGYTF.

This chain uses TRBV5-6 with TRBJ1-2; the D is unclear. From germline, CDR1 is SGHDT and CDR2 YYEEEE. Trimming left V 1 base short and J 4 bases short, with 5 bases between. This CDR3 has 12 amino acids. The CDR3 here is CASSLFAYGYTF. CDR3 DNA: TGTGCCAGCAGCTTGTTTGCCTATGGCTACACCTTC.

The V gene is TRBV12-5, the J gene TRBJ1-1; D gene ambiguous. The CDR3 spans 13 residues. The V gene's germline CDR1 is LGHNT and CDR2 FRNRAP. V was trimmed by 7 bases and J by 7 bases, leaving 16 bases between them. In DNA, the CDR3 is TGTGCTAGTGAACCTATACAAGGCTTTGAAGCTTTCTTT. Protein: CASEPIQGFEAFF.

The gene calls are TRBV4-1 and TRBJ2-1; 9 bases are shared with TRBD1. Looked up from germline, CDR1 is MGHRA and CDR2 is YSYEKL. The J segment lost 9 bases and the V segment lost 5 bases, leaving 14 bases of the junction unmatched. The CDR3 is 16 residues long. CDR3 protein: CASSSRRDREGGEQFF. As DNA, the CDR3 is TGCGCCAGCAGCTCGCGCCGGGACAGGGAGGGTGGTGAGCAGTTCTTC.

In its sample, this clone was seen a few times. This chain connects TRBV10-1 to TRBJ1-5; maybe TRBD1 (6 bases). The germline V gene has CDR1 WNHNN and CDR2 SYGVQD (reference sequence). This CDR3 region has 15 residues. V was clipped by 6 bases and J by 3 bases, with 15 bases between them. The CDR3 protein is CASRDRGPINQPQHF. The CDR3 DNA sequence: TGCGCCAGCAGGGACAGAGGGCCCATCAATCAGCCCCAGCATTTT.

This clone is a singleton in its sample. V usage is TRBV7-3 and J usage is TRBJ2-2; TRBD2 is a possible D gene (6 bases). This CDR3 contains 13 residues. Germline CDR1 SGHTA, CDR2 FQGTGA. Trimming left V 11 bases short and J 0 bases short, with 10 bases between. The CDR3 bases are TGTGCCGCGGGGACTCCGAACACCGGGGAGCTGTTTTTT. It encodes CAAGTPNTGELFF.

The chain combines TRBV5-6 with TRBJ1-5; unclear D gene. The CDR3 runs 12 residues. CDR1 is SGHDT and CDR2 is YYEEEE in the germline V gene. V gave up 0 bases and J gave up 9 bases, with 7 bases separating them. CDR3: CASSLAGMPQHF. The CDR3 coding sequence is TGTGCCAGCAGCTTGGCGGGTATGCCCCAGCATTTT.

The DNA of the CDR3 is TGTGCCAGCAGCTTTCCTAGGGGCACAGGGTTCAATGAGCAGTTCTTC. Amino acid sequence: CASSFPRGTGFNEQFF. V gene TRBV7-8 combines with J gene TRBJ2-1; tentative D call: TRBD1 (6 bases). With 3 bases removed from V and 6 bases from J, the gap between germline ends came to 18 bases. The CDR3 totals 16 residues. Germline values: CDR1 SGHVS, CDR2 FQNEAQ.

The chain carries TRBV28 and TRBJ1-3; perhaps TRBD1 as D (6 bases). Between the trimmed V and J ends, which lost 6 bases and 0 bases, there was a span of 15 bases. This CDR3 has 16 amino acids. Germline loops: CDR1 MDHEN, CDR2 SYDVKM. CDR3 loop: CASRTWGALSGNTIYF. The CDR3 DNA sequence: TGTGCCAGCAGGACTTGGGGGGCCCTCTCTGGAAACACCATATATTTT.

The CDR3 coding sequence is TGCGCCAGCAGCTCTGGGACAGAGTTCTCTGGAAACACCATATATTTT. Translated, it gives CASSSGTEFSGNTIYF. V usage is TRBV5-1 and J usage is TRBJ1-3, with TRBD1 identical over 7 bases. The J segment lost 0 bases and the V segment lost 3 bases, leaving 6 bases of the junction unmatched. This CDR3 spans 16 amino acids. Germline-derived CDR1 and CDR2 are SGHRS and YFSETQ.

The genes are TRBV30 and TRBJ2-7; a possible D gene is TRBD1 (5 bases). The CDR3 loop spans 12 amino acids. V dropped 2 bases and J dropped 3 bases, with 8 bases sitting between them. Per the germline V gene, CDR1 is GTSNPN and CDR2 is SVGIG (reference sequence). Written as DNA, the CDR3 is TGTGCCTGGAGTTCCAGGGACTACGAGCAGTACTTC. Residues: CAWSSRDYEQYF.

In its sample, this clone was seen once. The chain is built from TRBV7-2 and TRBJ2-5, with 8 bases that match TRBD1. The germline V gene encodes CDR1 SGHTA and CDR2 FQGNSA. Trimming cost V 6 bases and J 4 bases; bases outside gene matches: 4. CDR3 length: 13 residues. Here the CDR3 DNA reads TGTGCCAGCAGTCGTGACAGGGGAGAGACCCAGTACTTC. It codes for CASSRDRGETQYF.

The rearrangement joins TRBV2 to TRBJ1-2; possibly TRBD1 for D (5 bases). Deletions cut 2 bases from V and 7 bases from J, with 11 bases between. Germline V CDR1 and CDR2: SNHLY, FYNNEI. CDR3 size: 13 residues. As DNA, the CDR3 is TGTGCCAGCAGTGAATCAGGGATCGGTGGCTACACCTTC. This sequence encodes CASSESGIGGYTF.